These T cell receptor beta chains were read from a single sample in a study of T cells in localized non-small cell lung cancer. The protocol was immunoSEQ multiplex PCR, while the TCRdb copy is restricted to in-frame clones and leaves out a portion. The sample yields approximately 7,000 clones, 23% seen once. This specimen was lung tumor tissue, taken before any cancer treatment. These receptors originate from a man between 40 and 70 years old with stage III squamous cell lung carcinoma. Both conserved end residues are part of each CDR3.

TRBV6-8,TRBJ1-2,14,CASSYLGTGYGYTF
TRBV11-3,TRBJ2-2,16,CASSRASWRGTGELFF
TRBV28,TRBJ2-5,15,CASSTGGIGQETQYF
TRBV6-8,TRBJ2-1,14,CAIRGTSSSNEQFF
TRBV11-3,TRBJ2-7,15,CASSLDATSGYEQYF
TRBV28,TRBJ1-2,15,CASSFPGTVRTGYTF
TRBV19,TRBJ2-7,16,CASSATGTIGSYEQYF
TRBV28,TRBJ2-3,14,CASRTGTVTDTQYF
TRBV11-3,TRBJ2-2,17,CASSQLTSGANTGELFF
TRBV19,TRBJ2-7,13,CASSIRQGYEQYF
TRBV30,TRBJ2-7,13,CASTTGNSYEQYF
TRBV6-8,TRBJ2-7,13,CASTGRNSYEQYF
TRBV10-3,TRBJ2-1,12,CASASLGGGKFF
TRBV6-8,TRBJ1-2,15,CASRVQGSTLYGYTF
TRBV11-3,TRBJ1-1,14,CASSVGRGWTEAFF
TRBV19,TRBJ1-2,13,CASSAYRGIGYTF